This passage covers 17 T cell receptor beta chains from one sample sequenced in a study of early T cells in non-severe SARS-CoV-2 infection. TCRdb called the 5' RACE reads again in MiXCR, with one record for every CDR3 protein. The data show about 48,000 distinct CDR3 sequences, around 9.1% seen once. Sequencing was carried out using whole blood. All receptors derive from an adult who was a healthcare worker with PCR-confirmed SARS-CoV-2 infection or an uninfected control (not recorded which).

This clonotype was seen ten or more times. CDR3 in amino acids: CASSPATGELFF. In nucleotides, the CDR3 is TGTGCCAGCAGCCCCGCTACCGGGGAGCTGTTTTTT. The chain carries TRBV11-2 and TRBJ2-2, with D unresolved. Germline CDR1 and CDR2: SGHAT and FQNNGV. The CDR3 length is 12 residues. V lost 5 bases and J lost 5, with 6 bases in between.

This clonotype was counted ten times or more. The chain has TRBV29-1 and TRBJ2-7; D gene unclear. Looked up from germline, CDR1 is SQVTM and CDR2 is ANQGSEA. The V gene lost 1 base and the J gene lost 7 bases, with 11 bases spanning the gap. There are 12 residues in the CDR3. CDR3 loop: CSVEALVGEQYF. Written as DNA, the CDR3 is TGCAGCGTTGAAGCCTTGGTTGGGGAGCAGTACTTC.

This clonotype was seen ten or more times. The chain uses TRBV3-1 and TRBJ1-2; possible D gene TRBD1, 6 bases. In germline, CDR1 is LGHDT, CDR2 YNNKEL (reference sequence). V was clipped by 1 base and J by 5 bases, with 14 bases between them. The CDR3 is 15 amino acids. The CDR3 DNA follows: TGTGCCAGCAGCCAAGCGGGAGGGGGACCGTATGGCTACACCTTC. Amino acids: CASSQAGGGPYGYTF.

This clonotype appeared many times. This chain links TRBV7-2 with TRBJ1-2; D gene uncertain. V lost 7 bases and J 4 bases, leaving 25 bases between the germline ends. Per germline, CDR1 SGHTA and CDR2 FQGNSA. This CDR3 comprises 17 residues. DNA of the CDR3: TGTGCCAGCACCACCGTGGGCAGTTCCATTACCACCTATGGCTACACCTTC. Translation gives CASTTVGSSITTYGYTF.

This clonotype was recorded many times. The J gene is TRBJ1-5, the V gene TRBV6-5; no firm D call. CDR1 is MNHEY and CDR2 is SVGAGI in the germline V gene. The CDR3 covers 16 residues. Trimming removed 5 bases at V and 2 bases at J, with 16 bases between. The CDR3 bases are TGTGCCAGCAGTCCCCGGACCCTCGGGGGCAATCAGCCCCAGCATTTT. It yields the protein CASSPRTLGGNQPQHF.

The sample holds a few counts of this clonotype. This chain joins TRBV12-3 or TRBV12-4 and TRBJ2-3, with 9 nucleotides matching TRBD1. The CDR3 contains 15 residues. J gave up 6 bases and V 6 bases, and 10 bases lay outside the gene matches. This CDR3 reads CASSTDRGPSDTQYF. For the CDR3, the DNA is TGTGCCAGCAGCACGGACAGGGGACCTTCGGATACGCAGTATTTT.

This clonotype was recorded many times. This sequence joins TRBV5-5 and TRBJ2-3; D is uncertain. The CDR3 runs 13 residues. Germline V gene data show CDR1 as SGHKS and CDR2 as YYEKEE (reference sequence). Trimming took off 0 bases at V and 6 bases at J, with 8 bases between the two ends. The CDR3 protein is CASSLAVGDTQYF. As DNA, the CDR3 is TGTGCCAGCAGCTTGGCCGTCGGGGATACGCAGTATTTT.

The V and J genes are TRBV2 and TRBJ1-2; D is unclear. The V gene lost 9 bases and the J gene lost 0 bases, with 8 bases spanning the gap. The CDR3 has 12 amino acids. Germline V CDR1 and CDR2: SNHLY, FYNNEI. This CDR3 is CASQRTNYGYTF. The CDR3 DNA reads as TGTGCCAGTCAGCGTACTAACTATGGCTACACCTTC.

This clonotype was detected many times. V usage is TRBV20-1 and J usage is TRBJ2-5, with 11 positions matching TRBD1. CDR3 length: 13 residues. Germline CDR1 reads DFQATT; CDR2 reads SNEGSKA (reference sequence). The V gene end was trimmed by 6 bases and the J gene end by 4 bases; junction bases not matched to a gene: 4. Written as DNA, the CDR3 is TGCAGTGCAACCGGGACAGGGGGAGAGACCCAGTACTTC. Residues: CSATGTGGETQYF.

This chain joins TRBV6-6 and TRBJ2-5; 10 nucleotides align to TRBD1. V shed 4 bases and J 0 bases; nucleotides not matched to a gene: 8. The germline V gene encodes CDR1 MNHNY and CDR2 SVGAGI (reference sequence). This CDR3 comprises 17 residues. In DNA form, the CDR3 reads TGTGCCAGCAGTTCGACGGACAGGGGGAGGGACCAAGAGACCCAGTACTTC. Amino acids: CASSSTDRGRDQETQYF.

This clonotype was detected a few times. This sequence joins TRBV7-2 and TRBJ2-7; 10 bases align to TRBD2. V gave up 1 base and J gave up 2 bases; unmatched junction bases: 5. This CDR3 is built from 16 residues. In germline, CDR1 is SGHTA, CDR2 FQGNSA. The CDR3 here is CASSLESTSGTYEQYF. In nucleotides, the CDR3 is TGTGCCAGCAGCTTAGAGAGCACTAGCGGGACCTACGAGCAGTACTTC.

This clonotype has only a few counts. This chain connects TRBV29-1 to TRBJ1-5, with 8 bases lining up with TRBD1. Trimming cost V 4 bases and J 7 bases; bases outside gene matches: 6. The CDR3 runs 13 residues. Germline V gives CDR1 SQVTM, CDR2 ANQGSEA. The chain's CDR3 is CSVAGGDRQPQHF. The CDR3, as DNA: TGCAGCGTTGCGGGCGGGGACAGGCAGCCCCAGCATTTT. The full variable domain, with the rest looked up from reference TRBV29-1 and TRBJ1-5, is SAVISQKPSRDICQRGTSLTIQCQVDSQVTMMFWYRQQPGQSLTLIATANQGSEATYESGFVIDKFPISRPNLTFSTLTVSNMSPEDSSIYLCSVAGGDRQPQHFGDGTRLSIL.

As for this clonotype: A much bigger clone sits one base away, suggesting this may be a read error. The rearrangement links TRBV7-8 to TRBJ1-1; maybe TRBD1 (5 bases). The CDR3 contains 15 residues. Trimming cost V 5 bases and J 6 bases, with 19 bases left between them. Germline lookup yields CDR1 SGHVS and CDR2 FQNEAQ. This CDR3 is CASSSRLGRASEAFF. The CDR3 DNA reads as TGTGCCAGCAGCAGTAGGCTGGGGCGGGCGTCTGAAGCTTTCTTT.

V gene TRBV6-5 combines with J gene TRBJ1-3; D is ambiguous. The germline V and J ends were trimmed by 0 bases and 3 bases, with 3 bases remaining between them. The CDR3 extends over 13 amino acids. The germline V gene encodes CDR1 MNHEY and CDR2 SVGAGI. The CDR3 DNA reads as TGTGCCAGCAGTTACTCTCTTGGAAACACCATATATTTT. Translating gives CASSYSLGNTIYF.

This clonotype was observed many times. This chain links TRBV2 with TRBJ2-5, with 9 bases lining up with TRBD2. CDR1 and CDR2 from the germline V gene are SNHLY and FYNNEI. This CDR3 has 17 amino acids. Trimming removed 1 base from V and 1 base from J; junction bases left unmatched: 7. CDR3 sequence reads: CASSEGLAGNAQETQYF. The CDR3 nucleotides are TGTGCCAGCAGTGAAGGTCTAGCGGGAAACGCCCAAGAGACCCAGTACTTC.

The genes are TRBV3-1 and TRBJ1-6; no reliable D call. CDR3 size: 14 residues. V lost 4 bases and J lost 5, with 9 bases in between. The germline V gene encodes CDR1 LGHDT and CDR2 YNNKEL (reference sequence). The CDR3 reads CASSREANNSPLHF. CDR3 coding DNA: TGTGCCAGCAGCCGGGAGGCCAATAATTCACCCCTCCACTTT.

As concerns this clonotype: A clone one base away is much larger, so this may be a read error. The chain recombines TRBV7-3 with TRBJ2-1; D possibly corresponds to TRBD2 (6 bases). Trimming shortened V by 2 bases and J by 8 bases, and 16 bases separated the two germline ends. There are 15 residues in the CDR3. Germline V CDR1 and CDR2: SGHTA, FQGTGA. The CDR3 reads CASSLAGPIYDEQFF. Written as DNA, the CDR3 is TGTGCCAGCAGCTTAGCGGGACCCATTTACGATGAGCAGTTCTTC.